This passage covers 30 T cell receptor beta chains from one sample sequenced in a study of T cells after yellow fever vaccination (dated by TCRdb to between 2019 and 2020). The treatment or condition label corresponds to: live attenuated yellow fever vaccine strain. The protocol used for the library was 5' RACE. Sequencing instrument: Illumina HiSeq 2500. The raw public reads went through TCRdb reprocessing: fastp at Q25, MiXCR clone calling, in-frame beta chains kept. Every entry covers one CDR3 protein and lists the most common genes and DNA from its rows. This sample is represented by some 500,000 distinct CDR3 sequences; approximately 13% of them were singletons. The top ten hold around an eighth of the sample. The sample consisted of PBMCs, taken on the day of the yellow fever booster vaccination. These receptors were taken from a man aged 25-45 years who received the YFV17D yellow fever vaccine.

The chain joins TRBV6-2 or TRBV6-3 to TRBJ2-7, with a weak D call TRBD2 (6 bases). V dropped 5 bases and J dropped 1 base, with 15 bases sitting between them. The CDR3 is 15 amino acids. From germline, CDR1 is MNHEY and CDR2 SVGEGT. The CDR3 sequence: CASSLRAGRSYEQYF. As DNA, the CDR3 is TGTGCCAGCAGTCTAAGAGCGGGCCGTTCCTACGAGCAGTACTTC.

The chain recombines TRBV7-2 with TRBJ1-5; no clear D. Germline CDR1 SGHTA, CDR2 FQGNSA. The CDR3 loop spans 13 amino acids. Trimming removed 5 bases at V and 5 bases at J, with 10 bases between. CDR3 nucleotides: TGTGCCAGCAGCCAGCGGGGAGATCAGCCCCAGCATTTT. Its translation is CASSQRGDQPQHF.

The rearrangement uses TRBV20-1 and TRBJ2-3; D might be TRBD2 (5 bases). Germline loops: CDR1 DFQATT, CDR2 SNEGSKA (reference sequence). CDR3 length: 14 residues. Deletions cut 2 bases from V and 2 bases from J, with 11 bases between. The CDR3 reads CSARQRDYTDTQYF. In DNA form, the CDR3 reads TGCAGTGCTAGACAGCGAGACTACACAGATACGCAGTATTTT.

V and J are TRBV28 and TRBJ1-5; D is unclear. Germline V gene lookup returns CDR1 MDHEN and CDR2 SYDVKM. The CDR3 consists of 14 residues. The V end was cut by 6 bases, the J end by 2 bases, with 11 bases between. This CDR3 reads CASRDGPGNQPQHF. The CDR3, as DNA: TGTGCCAGCAGAGACGGACCGGGCAATCAGCCCCAGCATTTT.

This clonotype was picked up a small number of times. The gene calls are TRBV3-1 and TRBJ2-1; 8 bases match TRBD1. CDR1 is LGHDT and CDR2 is YNNKEL in the germline V gene (reference sequence). The CDR3 is made up of 16 amino acids. J was trimmed by 8 bases and V by 4 bases; bases with no gene match: 13. CDR3 sequence: CASSRQGALQGDEQFF. CDR3 nucleotide sequence: TGTGCCAGCAGCCGCCAGGGGGCTCTCCAAGGGGATGAGCAGTTCTTC.

The chain has TRBV20-1 and TRBJ2-3, with 8 bases matching TRBD2. Germline V CDR1 and CDR2: DFQATT, SNEGSKA (reference sequence). Losses at the gene ends were 5 bases for V and 4 bases for J; bases not matched to a gene: 2. This CDR3 is built from 12 residues. CDR3 loop: CSAWTSSDTQYF. CDR3 sequence (DNA): TGCAGTGCTTGGACTAGCTCAGATACGCAGTATTTT.

This clonotype has only a few counts. The rearrangement links TRBV12-3 or TRBV12-4 to TRBJ2-2; no clear D. The CDR3 covers 13 residues. V was pared by 5 bases and J by 8 bases, with 12 bases between. The CDR3 DNA is TGTGCCAGCAGTCCCGGTGAGACGGGGGAGCTGTTTTTT. It is translated as CASSPGETGELFF.

This clonotype came up a few times. The V and J genes are TRBV29-1 and TRBJ2-1; D might be TRBD2 (5 bases). Germline CDR1 and CDR2: SQVTM and ANQGSEA. This CDR3 is 13 amino acids long. V shed 5 bases and J shed 3 bases, with 11 bases lying between them. CDR3 nucleotide sequence: TGCAGCGTTCCCAGCGGTTTCTACAATGAGCAGTTCTTC. It codes for CSVPSGFYNEQFF.

This clonotype was seen a few times. The chain joins TRBV10-2 to TRBJ1-1; no definite D call. This CDR3 contains 11 residues. V was trimmed by 0 bases and J by 7 bases, leaving 3 bases between them. Germline CDR1 reads WSHSY; CDR2 reads SAAADI. The CDR3: CASSESVEAFF. DNA for the CDR3: TGCGCCAGCAGTGAGTCAGTTGAAGCTTTCTTT.

CDR3 DNA: TGTGCCAGCAGTTACCTAGGCTCGACGCAACCGGGAGAGCAGTACTTC. Protein sequence: CASSYLGSTQPGEQYF. The chain is built from TRBV6-5 and TRBJ2-7; possible D gene TRBD2, 5 bases. This CDR3 spans 16 amino acids. V was pared by 2 bases and J by 7 bases, with 21 bases between. Germline CDR1 is MNHEY and CDR2 is SVGAGI.

The V call is TRBV6-2 or TRBV6-3, the J call TRBJ2-3; 8 bases are a match to TRBD2. In germline, CDR1 is MNHEY, CDR2 SVGEGT. The CDR3 runs to 21 residues. V was pared by 5 bases and J by 5 bases, with 27 bases of the junction left unmatched. The CDR3, as DNA: TGTGCCAGCAGTCCGATTCCGGGACACCCCGAGCGAGCGGGAGCGCAAGATACGCAGTATTTT. Its translation: CASSPIPGHPERAGAQDTQYF.

This sequence joins TRBV20-1 and TRBJ2-5; TRBD2 matches 8 bases. The germline gives CDR1 DFQATT, CDR2 SNEGSKA (reference sequence). This CDR3 region has 12 residues. The CDR3 sequence is CTIAGIQETQYF. In nucleotides, the CDR3 is TGCACAATAGCGGGAATTCAAGAGACCCAGTACTTC.

This clonotype was seen a handful of times. This chain uses TRBV15 with TRBJ2-7, with a tentative D call TRBD2 (6 bases). From germline, CDR1 is LNHNV and CDR2 YYDKDF (reference sequence). The CDR3 consists of 13 residues. The V gene lost 4 bases and the J gene lost 10 bases, with 17 bases spanning the gap. This CDR3 reads CATSNRDSTHQYF. The CDR3 DNA reads TGTGCCACCAGCAACCGGGACTCGACGCATCAGTACTTC.

The rearrangement uses TRBV20-1 and TRBJ2-2; 7 positions agree with TRBD2. Germline V CDR1 and CDR2: DFQATT, SNEGSKA (reference sequence). CDR3 length: 15 amino acids. Germline trimming cut 1 base from V and 9 bases from J; bases unmatched to any gene: 11. Written as DNA, the CDR3 is TGCAGTGCTAGAGCCGGGCTTAGCGGGTCCCGGGAGCTGTTTTTT. Translation gives CSARAGLSGSRELFF.

The rearrangement uses TRBV5-6 and TRBJ2-1, with TRBD2 identical over 15 bases. The V gene's germline CDR1 is SGHDT and CDR2 YYEEEE. Trimming at V came to 2 bases and at J to 6 bases, leaving 12 bases not matched to a gene. The CDR3 extends over 19 amino acids. The CDR3 nucleotides are TGTGCCAGCAGCTTACCGGGACAGGGGACTAGCGGGAGGAGCAATGAGCAGTTCTTC. Protein: CASSLPGQGTSGRSNEQFF.

The rearrangement uses TRBV27 and TRBJ2-1; tentatively, D is TRBD2 (6 bases). The V gene's germline CDR1 is MNHEY and CDR2 SMNVEV (reference sequence). CDR3 length: 11 amino acids. V gave up 5 bases and J gave up 14 bases, with 13 bases separating them. The CDR3 sequence: CASSTTRREFF. The CDR3 coding sequence is TGTGCCAGCAGTACGACTAGGAGGGAGTTCTTC.

This clonotype has more than one count but fewer than ten. V gene TRBV10-3 combines with J gene TRBJ2-2; no definite D call. In germline, CDR1 is ENHRY, CDR2 SYGVKD. CDR3 size: 16 residues. Trimming shortened V by 2 bases and J by 2 bases, and 12 bases separated the two germline ends. The CDR3 DNA follows: TGTGCCATCAGTGAGCTAAGCGCGAAAAACACCGGGGAGCTGTTTTTT. Its protein is CAISELSAKNTGELFF.

The chain employs TRBV6-2 or TRBV6-3 and TRBJ2-6; D unresolved. V lost 8 bases and J lost 3, with 14 bases in between. The CDR3 consists of 15 residues. Germline V gene data show CDR1 as MNHEY and CDR2 as SVGEGT. CDR3 DNA sequence: TGTGCCAGCCTACTGGGGATGCTTGGGGCCAACGTCCTGACTTTC. Amino acid sequence: CASLLGMLGANVLTF.

This clonotype was seen a few times. The gene calls are TRBV20-1 and TRBJ2-1; 8 bases match TRBD2. V dropped 6 bases and J dropped 6; count of bases not matched to a gene: 10. Germline V CDR1 and CDR2: DFQATT, SNEGSKA (reference sequence). The CDR3 length is 14 residues. CDR3 residues: CSALIAGTRNEQFF. For the CDR3, the DNA is TGCAGTGCCTTAATAGCGGGAACACGCAATGAGCAGTTCTTC.

This clonotype appeared a few times. As DNA, the CDR3 is TGTGCCAGCAGCAGGGAGGCTAGCGGAACCTACAATGAGCAGTTCTTC. Amino acid sequence: CASSREASGTYNEQFF. The J gene is TRBJ2-1, the V gene TRBV5-4, with 7 bases aligning to TRBD2. Trimming took 4 bases from V and 2 from J; bases not matched to a gene: 9. From germline, CDR1 is SGHNT and CDR2 YYREEE (reference sequence). The CDR3 totals 16 residues.

The V and J genes are TRBV30 and TRBJ2-1, with D perhaps TRBD1 (5 bases). Germline lookup yields CDR1 GTSNPN and CDR2 SVGIG (reference sequence). CDR3 length equals 13 residues. V lost 4 bases to trimming and J lost 0 bases, with 7 bases between them. The CDR3 spells CAWTDSSYNEQFF. As DNA, the CDR3 is TGTGCCTGGACCGACAGCTCCTACAATGAGCAGTTCTTC.

The chain couples TRBV6-1 to TRBJ1-5; maybe TRBD1 (5 bases). V lost 11 bases and J lost 8, with 13 bases in between. Germline lookup yields CDR1 MNHNS and CDR2 SASEGT. This CDR3 is 11 amino acids long. The DNA of the CDR3 is TGTGCCCCCATTTTAGGGGAGCCCCAGCATTTT. Amino acids: CAPILGEPQHF.

V usage is TRBV6-1 and J usage is TRBJ2-4; a possible D gene is TRBD2 (6 bases). This CDR3 has 14 residues. Germline V gives CDR1 MNHNS, CDR2 SASEGT. V gave up 6 bases and J gave up 8 bases, with 17 bases separating them. CDR3 loop: CASRDDGGKDIQYF. CDR3 bases: TGTGCCAGCAGAGATGACGGCGGGAAAGACATTCAGTACTTC.

This clonotype was seen a few times. This chain uses TRBV5-4 with TRBJ2-5, with D possibly TRBD1 on 5 matching bases. The CDR3 totals 15 residues. The V and J ends lost 0 bases and 1 base respectively, with 10 bases between them. From germline, CDR1 is SGHNT and CDR2 YYREEE (reference sequence). Written as DNA, the CDR3 is TGTGCCAGCAGCTTGGGTATAGGGGCCCAAGAGACCCAGTACTTC. Its translation: CASSLGIGAQETQYF.

This clonotype has just a few counts. The V and J genes are TRBV20-1 and TRBJ2-1; 8 nucleotides align to TRBD2. The germline V gene encodes CDR1 DFQATT and CDR2 SNEGSKA (reference sequence). Trimming took 5 bases from V and 4 from J; bases not matched to a gene: 13. The CDR3 sequence is 16 residues long. Here the CDR3 reads CSALEAGEQLYNEQFF. The CDR3 bases are TGCAGTGCTCTAGAAGCGGGGGAACAATTGTACAATGAGCAGTTCTTC.

The chain carries TRBV10-3 and TRBJ1-5, with D unresolved. Germline CDR1 reads ENHRY; CDR2 reads SYGVKD. The CDR3 sequence is 12 residues long. Trimming cost V 0 bases and J 6 bases, with 3 bases left between them. The CDR3 is CAISESFQPQHF. The DNA of the CDR3 is TGTGCCATCAGTGAGTCTTTTCAGCCCCAGCATTTT.

The V gene is TRBV7-2, the J gene TRBJ2-1, with D tentatively TRBD2 (6 bases). Per germline, CDR1 SGHTA and CDR2 FQGNSA. The CDR3 extends over 15 amino acids. Trimming took off 5 bases at V and 6 bases at J, with 17 bases between the two ends. The CDR3 loop is CASSHTGDSSNEQFF. The CDR3 DNA reads as TGTGCCAGCAGCCACACCGGGGACTCTAGCAATGAGCAGTTCTTC.

The count of this clonotype is one. This may stem from a read error, because a much larger clone lies one nucleotide away. Here the CDR3 omits its conserved ending phenylalanine or tryptophan, so a read error is the likely source. The chain is built from TRBV29-1 and TRBJ2-7; D gene unclear. The germline CDR1 and CDR2 sequences are SQVTM and ANQGSEA. The germline V and J ends were trimmed by 7 bases and 0 bases, with 7 bases remaining between them. The CDR3 runs 11 residues. This CDR3 is CSAADSYEQYL. The DNA of the CDR3 is TGCAGCGCCGCGGACTCCTACGAGCAGTACTTA.

This clonotype has only a few counts. This chain connects TRBV19 to TRBJ2-7; 10 bases line up with TRBD1. Germline V gene data show CDR1 as LNHDA and CDR2 as SQIVND (reference sequence). This CDR3 contains 15 residues. Trimming removed 4 bases from V and 5 bases from J; junction bases left unmatched: 8. The CDR3 sequence: CASSTPGQGKNEQYF. The CDR3 coding sequence is TGTGCCAGTAGTACGCCGGGACAGGGGAAAAACGAGCAGTACTTC.

This clonotype appeared a few times. The chain links TRBV20-1 to TRBJ2-2; 8 bases line up with TRBD2. V shed 6 bases, J shed 7 bases, and the junction held 7 bases outside the gene matches. The germline V gene has CDR1 DFQATT and CDR2 SNEGSKA (reference sequence). This CDR3 contains 13 residues. The CDR3 is CSAERERVGELFF. In DNA form, the CDR3 reads TGCAGTGCGGAGCGGGAGAGGGTCGGGGAGCTGTTTTTT.